This section outlines one TCR beta chain sequence together with its context. Its antigen remains unknown. These data come from a study of blood T cells in healthy people across ages. Study summary: When template switching was applied, about one barcoded beta molecule was captured per two T cells.

A second about 6 to 12 cycle PCR used barcoded and J-beta primers. TCRdb re-derived calls from the 5' RACE reads in MiXCR, one entry per CDR3 protein. The repertoire consists of around 1,500,000 distinct CDR3 sequences, with roughly 30% occurring once and the leading ten covering less than 9.5%. General study findings and limits: It was not known whether donors were CMV positive (a possible confounder of expanded clonotype changes).

Per germline, CDR1 SQVTM and CDR2 ANQGSEA. This CDR3 has 12 amino acids. The V end was cut by 5 bases, the J end by 5 bases, with 12 bases between. The origin of this receptor is a woman aged 25 to 39 in good health. The gene calls are TRBV29-1 and TRBJ2-5, with D hard to call. What was sequenced was blood. CDR3 sequence: CSVKAQSETQYF. CDR3 in DNA: TGCAGCGTTAAAGCCCAGTCGGAGACCCAGTACTTC.